This TCR beta chain was sequenced in a study of human CD8 memory T cell subsets. Making the TCR beta libraries relied on UMI-labeled 5' RACE. With the 5' RACE reads reprocessed, TCRdb shows one record per CDR3 protein and no DNA. This table lists 7,500 to 9,500 distinct CDR3 sequences. This clonotype shows up as medium-sized by frequency. CDR1 and CDR2 (germline): MNHEY, SVGAGI. The CDR3 loop spans 15 amino acids. The TCR was taken from a human donor in good health. V is TRBV6-5 and J is TRBJ2-5; with no DNA, the TCRdb D assignment of TRBD2 cannot be verified. The sample was CD8+ T cells from PBMCs. The CDR3 protein is CASSYVDRDLETQYF.